The 32 T cell receptor beta chains in this list originate from one sample, sequenced in a study of somatic mutations in cytotoxic T cells in rheumatoid arthritis. TCRdb's copy holds only in-frame clones and misses some; the assay was immunoSEQ multiplex PCR. The table has some 20,000 clones, 85% to 90% seen once; the top ten hold about 20%. Material for sequencing was CD8+ T cells sorted from blood. The receptors here all came from a woman between 45 and 60 years old in good health.

This clone has a single count. The chain couples TRBV2 to TRBJ2-2; TRBD1 might be the D (6 bases). Trimming removed 2 bases from V and 6 bases from J, with 13 bases in between. The CDR3 has 15 residues. Germline V CDR1 and CDR2: SNHLY, FYNNEI. CDR3 bases: TGTGCCAGCAGTGAAAAAACAGGGCCCGCCGGGGAGCTGTTTTTT. It specifies CASSEKTGPAGELFF.

The V call is TRBV4-2, the J call TRBJ2-1, with a possible D match to TRBD2 (6 bases). V was clipped by 0 bases and J by 14 bases, with 11 bases between them. Germline assignment: CDR1 LGHNA and CDR2 YNFKEQ. This CDR3 has 12 residues. CDR3 coding DNA: TGTGCCAGCAGCCAAGACGCGGCGGGGAAGTTCTTC. This sequence encodes CASSQDAAGKFF.

The chain combines TRBV15 with TRBJ1-6; D remains unclear. The CDR3 is made up of 12 amino acids. V lost 8 bases and J 10 bases, leaving 12 bases between the germline ends. The germline gives CDR1 LNHNV, CDR2 YYDKDF (reference sequence). The CDR3 sequence is CATGGTVSPLHF. The CDR3 nucleotides are TGTGCCACCGGAGGTACGGTCTCACCCCTCCACTTT. The variable domain in full, completed from reference TRBV15 and TRBJ1-6, reads DAMVIQNPRYQVTQFGKPVTLSCSQTLNHNVMYWYQQKSSQAPKLLFHYYDKDFNNEADTPDNFQSRRPNTSFCFLDIRSPGLGDTAMYLCATGGTVSPLHFGNGTRLTVT.

The chain is built from TRBV6-4 and TRBJ1-1; D uncertain. CDR3 length: 13 residues. Germline V gene sequence: CDR1 MRHNA, CDR2 SNTAGT. Trimming took 0 bases from V and 2 from J, leaving 4 bases between them. CDR3: CASSDSTNTEAFF. The CDR3 DNA follows: TGTGCCAGCAGTGACTCGACAAACACTGAAGCTTTCTTT.

The chain has TRBV4-2 and TRBJ1-6, with a possible D match to TRBD1 (5 bases). Germline V gene sequence: CDR1 LGHNA, CDR2 YNFKEQ. This CDR3 spans 14 amino acids. V was shortened by 1 base and J by 10 bases, with 11 bases between the two germline ends. As DNA, the CDR3 is TGTGCCAGCAGCCAAGGGGGGGAGGAGTCACCCCTCCACTTT. The encoded protein is CASSQGGEESPLHF.

The J gene is TRBJ1-1, the V gene TRBV29-1, with D unresolved. CDR1 is SQVTM, CDR2 ANQGSEA, per germline. The CDR3 consists of 13 residues. The germline V and J ends were trimmed by 0 bases and 1 base, with 6 bases remaining between them. The CDR3 nucleotides are TGCAGCGTTGAAGATCCCCAGAACACTGAAGCTTTCTTT. Translation gives CSVEDPQNTEAFF.

The chain uses TRBV15 and TRBJ2-7; 8 bases line up with TRBD2. The CDR3 sequence is 18 residues long. Per the germline V gene, CDR1 is LNHNV and CDR2 is YYDKDF (reference sequence). The J segment lost 7 bases and the V segment lost 0 bases, leaving 17 bases of the junction unmatched. The CDR3, as DNA: TGTGCCACCAGCAGAGATAGGCCACGGGGGGGCGCGTCGTGGGAGCAGTACGTC. It encodes CATSRDRPRGGASWEQYV.

This clone was counted a single time. V and J are TRBV9 and TRBJ1-1; TRBD1 matches 7 bases. The CDR3 spans 16 residues. Germline trimming cut 4 bases from V and 3 bases from J; bases unmatched to any gene: 12. Germline-derived CDR1 and CDR2 are SGDLS and YYNGEE. CDR3 nucleotides: TGTGCCAGCAGCACGAGCTCCTCGACAGGGCACACTGAAGCTTTCTTT. Translation gives CASSTSSSTGHTEAFF.

This clone was seen a single time. The chain couples TRBV7-6 to TRBJ2-7; D may be TRBD1 or TRBD2 (5 bases each). The CDR3 length is 16 residues. CDR1 is SGHVS and CDR2 is FNYEAQ in the germline V gene. The V end was cut by 5 bases, the J end by 2 bases, with 19 bases between. The CDR3 DNA follows: TGTGCCAGCAGCCCTGGGGACGGATCATCCCCCTACGAGCAGTACTTC. As protein: CASSPGDGSSPYEQYF.

This sequence joins TRBV27 and TRBJ1-1, with TRBD1 as a possible D gene (6 bases). Germline CDR1 MNHEY, CDR2 SMNVEV (reference sequence). The ends were cut back, 0 bases at V and 3 bases at J, with 14 bases in the middle. CDR3 length: 16 residues. The CDR3, as DNA: TGTGCCAGCAGTTTATCGCGGGACAACCCCTACACTGAAGCTTTCTTT. Translating it yields CASSLSRDNPYTEAFF.

This chain joins TRBV9 and TRBJ1-2; D gene uncertain. Trimming took 3 bases from V and 2 from J, leaving 11 bases between them. Germline V gene data show CDR1 as SGDLS and CDR2 as YYNGEE. There are 14 residues in the CDR3. The CDR3 nucleotides read TGTGCCAGCAGCGGAAACAGCCCGAACTATGGCTACACCTTC. The encoded protein is CASSGNSPNYGYTF.

The chain has TRBV7-8 and TRBJ1-2, with 7 bases matching TRBD1. This CDR3 has 22 amino acids. Looked up from germline, CDR1 is SGHVS and CDR2 is FQNEAQ. V shed 2 bases and J 4 bases; nucleotides not matched to a gene: 28. The CDR3 DNA reads as TGTGCCAGCAGCTTAAGGGCCCCTTGGGACAGTAAATTTGGGGGGGGGTCCTATGGCTACACCTTC. It specifies CASSLRAPWDSKFGGGSYGYTF.

V usage is TRBV4-3 and J usage is TRBJ2-6; TRBD1 matches at 7 bases. V lost 6 bases, J lost 0 bases, and 8 bases stayed unmatched. Germline CDR1 reads LGHNA; CDR2 reads YSLEER. The CDR3 loop spans 17 amino acids. The CDR3 nucleotides read TGCGCCAGCAGAGAGGACAGGTCTATCTCTGGGGCCAACGTCCTGACTTTC. It translates to CASREDRSISGANVLTF.

The chain uses TRBV6-6 and TRBJ1-5; TRBD1 matches at 7 bases. Germline V lookup: CDR1 MNHNY, CDR2 SVGAGI (reference sequence). The trim removed 6 bases at V and 7 bases at J, leaving 9 bases unmatched. The CDR3 spans 14 residues. The DNA of the CDR3 is TGTGCCAGCAGGACCGACAGGGTAAGCCAGCCCCAGCATTTT. Protein: CASRTDRVSQPQHF.

The rearrangement joins TRBV27 to TRBJ1-5; maybe TRBD1 (5 bases). The CDR3 is 13 amino acids. Germline values: CDR1 MNHEY, CDR2 SMNVEV (reference sequence). Trimming took 5 bases from V and 7 from J, leaving 12 bases between them. CDR3 protein: CASSPQGGQPQHF. Written as DNA, the CDR3 is TGTGCCAGCAGTCCTCAGGGAGGACAGCCCCAGCATTTT.

The gene calls are TRBV4-3 and TRBJ2-7, with a weak D call TRBD1 (7 bases). This CDR3 has 17 amino acids. Germline V gene data show CDR1 as LGHNA and CDR2 as YSLEER. V shed 1 base and J shed 0 bases, with 16 bases lying between them. The CDR3 here is CASSQGIPGDSSYEQYF. The CDR3 coding sequence is TGCGCCAGCAGCCAAGGTATTCCGGGGGACAGCTCCTACGAGCAGTACTTC.

This rearrangement joins TRBV9 to TRBJ1-2, with D unclear. V lost 0 bases, J lost 4 bases, and 13 bases lay in between. This CDR3 comprises 15 residues. Germline values: CDR1 SGDLS, CDR2 YYNGEE. This chain's CDR3 is CASSVGAATLYGYTF. CDR3 nucleotide sequence: TGTGCCAGCAGCGTAGGGGCAGCAACCCTCTATGGCTACACCTTC.

The chain combines TRBV4-2 with TRBJ2-1; 8 bases are a match to TRBD2. The germline V gene has CDR1 LGHNA and CDR2 YNFKEQ. CDR3 length: 12 amino acids. Trimming cost V 5 bases and J 9 bases; bases outside gene matches: 3. The CDR3 loop reads CASSARGGEQFF. CDR3 sequence (DNA): TGTGCCAGCAGCGCCCGGGGGGGTGAGCAGTTCTTC.

This clone was observed a few times. The chain is built from TRBV2 and TRBJ1-2; TRBD1 might be the D (5 bases). Germline V CDR1 and CDR2: SNHLY, FYNNEI. The length of the CDR3 is 13 residues. V was cut by 8 bases and J by 8 bases, with 18 bases left in between. The CDR3 nucleotides are TGTGCCAGCGGGAGTGGGACGGGTTGGGGCTACACCTTC. Its protein is CASGSGTGWGYTF.

The chain carries TRBV27 and TRBJ2-3, with TRBD2 identical over 8 bases. V shed 4 bases, J shed 4 bases, and the junction held 7 bases outside the gene matches. The CDR3 has 15 residues. The germline V gene has CDR1 MNHEY and CDR2 SMNVEV (reference sequence). As DNA, the CDR3 is TGTGCCAGCAGTTCTCTGGCGGGGGGTTCAGATACGCAGTATTTT. Protein: CASSSLAGGSDTQYF.

This rearrangement joins TRBV28 to TRBJ1-3; no clear D. The germline gives CDR1 MDHEN, CDR2 SYDVKM. V was pared by 2 bases and J by 10 bases, with 9 bases between. This CDR3 region has 12 residues. In nucleotides, the CDR3 is TGTGCCAGCAGTTTAGATCCCATTACCATATATTTT. This codes for CASSLDPITIYF.

This rearrangement joins TRBV19 to TRBJ2-1; 7 nucleotides align to TRBD1. The CDR3 sequence is 15 residues long. From germline, CDR1 is LNHDA and CDR2 SQIVND (reference sequence). With V trimmed by 7 bases and J by 8 bases, 14 bases remained unmatched. Here the CDR3 DNA reads TGTGCCAGTACCCAGCGACAGGGTTATATCGATGAGCAGTTCTTC. Encoded protein: CASTQRQGYIDEQFF.

This chain links TRBV6-8 with TRBJ1-5; 8 bases match TRBD1. The CDR3 extends over 19 amino acids. V lost 1 base and J lost 0; bases outside the gene matches: 11. Germline-derived CDR1 and CDR2 are MNHGY and SAAAGT. CDR3 amino acids: CASSYLGQGRLHSNQPQHF. The CDR3, as DNA: TGTGCCAGCAGTTACTTAGGACAGGGTAGGCTACATAGCAATCAGCCCCAGCATTTT.

V usage is TRBV27 and J usage is TRBJ1-5; 7 bases match TRBD1. The J segment lost 5 bases and the V segment lost 3 bases, leaving 7 bases of the junction unmatched. Germline V gene lookup returns CDR1 MNHEY and CDR2 SMNVEV (reference sequence). The length of the CDR3 is 15 residues. The chain's CDR3 is CASSFIGGTDQPQHF. The CDR3 coding sequence is TGTGCCAGCAGTTTTATCGGCGGGACAGATCAGCCCCAGCATTTT.

The rearrangement joins TRBV4-3 to TRBJ1-6, with 8 bases that match TRBD1. The CDR3 is made up of 16 amino acids. The ends lost 1 base at V and 8 bases at J; junction bases unmatched: 7. Germline V lookup: CDR1 LGHNA, CDR2 YSLEER. Written as DNA, the CDR3 is TGCGCCAGCAGCCAAGGGGCAGGGGGCATAGATTCACCCCTCCACTTT. Amino acids: CASSQGAGGIDSPLHF.

The V gene is TRBV6-5, the J gene TRBJ1-2, with 8 bases fitting TRBD1. V dropped 9 bases and J dropped 4; count of bases not matched to a gene: 4. This CDR3 contains 12 residues. From germline, CDR1 is MNHEY and CDR2 SVGAGI. The CDR3 reads CASSQGVYGYTF. The CDR3 nucleotides read TGTGCCAGTTCACAGGGGGTCTATGGCTACACCTTC.

This chain connects TRBV7-6 to TRBJ2-4; D possibly matches TRBD1 or TRBD2 (7 bases each). The CDR3 runs to 14 residues. Germline V CDR1 and CDR2: SGHVS, FNYEAQ. V was pared by 5 bases and J by 8 bases, with 16 bases between. The CDR3 DNA reads TGTGCCAGCAGCGCAGGGGAGGGGACAGACATTCAGTACTTC. Translated: CASSAGEGTDIQYF.

The chain links TRBV9 to TRBJ1-2; the D gene is possibly TRBD1 (5 bases). Trimming removed 4 bases from V and 7 bases from J, with 14 bases in between. The length of the CDR3 is 13 residues. Germline CDR1 SGDLS, CDR2 YYNGEE. DNA for the CDR3: TGTGCCAGCAGCCTCGGGACCGCTCGTGGCTACACCTTC. Amino acid sequence: CASSLGTARGYTF.

The chain has TRBV5-8 and TRBJ2-5; 10 bases are shared with TRBD2. V gave up 0 bases and J gave up 3 bases; unmatched junction bases: 8. The germline V gene encodes CDR1 SGHTS and CDR2 YDEGEE. CDR3 length equals 17 residues. Here the CDR3 reads CASSLVLLAGGEETQYF. The CDR3 nucleotides read TGTGCCAGCAGCTTGGTACTCTTAGCGGGGGGCGAAGAGACCCAGTACTTC.

This chain uses TRBV11-2 with TRBJ2-2; D is unclear. Germline lookup yields CDR1 SGHAT and CDR2 FQNNGV. CDR3 length equals 15 residues. With 1 base removed from V and 1 base from J, the gap between germline ends came to 7 bases. The CDR3 loop reads CASSLGNKNTGELFF. DNA of the CDR3: TGTGCCAGCAGCTTAGGGAACAAGAACACCGGGGAGCTGTTTTTT.

The rearrangement uses TRBV6-6 and TRBJ2-7, with 10 bases lining up with TRBD2. Germline trimming cut 6 bases from V and 4 bases from J; bases unmatched to any gene: 9. This CDR3 comprises 15 residues. Germline V CDR1 and CDR2: MNHNY, SVGAGI (reference sequence). CDR3 sequence: CASSLSLAGEYEQYF. The DNA of the CDR3 is TGTGCCAGCAGCCTATCTCTAGCGGGGGAGTACGAGCAGTACTTC.

This clone was counted between two and nine times. DNA for the CDR3: TGTGCCAGCAGTGAACTAGCGGGGGACTACAATGAGCAGTTCTTC. It specifies CASSELAGDYNEQFF. The chain uses TRBV6-1 and TRBJ2-1; 10 bases are shared with TRBD2. Germline V gene data show CDR1 as MNHNS and CDR2 as SASEGT. The CDR3 contains 15 residues. Trimming took 2 bases from V and 3 from J; bases not matched to a gene: 1.